The clone carrying this TCR beta chain turned up a few times. What it binds is not known. PCR used 60 Vbeta primers and 13 Jbeta primers. The table came from immunoSEQ multiplex PCR; TCRdb's copy has only in-frame clones and leaves some out. The sample has around 130,000 clones; about 79% are singletons. The data derive from a study of cytomegalovirus exposure and HLA in healthy donors. Study summary: Earlier, 150 million to 200 million T cells were analyzed, and around 100 million unique TCR beta sequences were found among them. An early data release held around 80 million unique TCRs from HLA-typed donors. Study results and caveats: Later analysis identified 17,000 or so TCR beta sequences associated with HLA alleles, using a false discovery rate threshold of 0.05. As a later analysis showed, a missense DCLRE1C variant was linked to trimming of TCR beta V- and J-genes.

The material sequenced was PBMCs. The TCR originated in a middle-aged man in good health and CMV-seronegative.

CDR3 residues: CASSDRGANEKLFF. The CDR3 DNA reads TGTGCCAGCAGTGACAGGGGGGCTAATGAAAAACTGTTTTTT. The J gene is TRBJ1-4, the V gene TRBV6-6; the match to TRBD1 covers 9 bases. This CDR3 is 14 amino acids long. CDR1 is MNHNY and CDR2 is SVGAGI in the germline V gene (reference sequence). The V and J ends lost 5 bases and 3 bases, in that order; junction bases with no gene match: 1.